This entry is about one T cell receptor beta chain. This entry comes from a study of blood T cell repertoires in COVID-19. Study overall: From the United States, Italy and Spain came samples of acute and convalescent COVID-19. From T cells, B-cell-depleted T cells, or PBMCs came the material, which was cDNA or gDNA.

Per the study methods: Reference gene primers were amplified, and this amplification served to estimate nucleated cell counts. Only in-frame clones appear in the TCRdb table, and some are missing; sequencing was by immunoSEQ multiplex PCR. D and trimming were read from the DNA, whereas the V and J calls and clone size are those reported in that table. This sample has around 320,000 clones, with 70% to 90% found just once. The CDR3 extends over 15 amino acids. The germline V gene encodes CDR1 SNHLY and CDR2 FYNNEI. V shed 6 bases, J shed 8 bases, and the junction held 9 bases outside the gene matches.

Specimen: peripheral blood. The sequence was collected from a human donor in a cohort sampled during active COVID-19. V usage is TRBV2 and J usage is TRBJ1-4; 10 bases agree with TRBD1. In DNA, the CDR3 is TGTGCCAGCAGGGGCCCGGGACAGGGGAACGAAAAACTGTTTTTT. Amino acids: CASRGPGQGNEKLFF.